This T cell receptor beta chain came from a study of T cell repertoires in ileal Crohn's disease. Study-level information: Thiopurines (around ten) or anti-TNF agents (roughly 17) were given postoperatively to about half. Study-wide results and caveats: High-frequency clones were more common in sorted CD8 than CD4 cells.

The germline CDR1 and CDR2 sequences are GTSNPN and SVGIG (reference sequence). Trimming left V 3 bases short and J 1 base short, with 12 bases between. The CDR3 spans 14 residues. Concerning this clone itself: What it recognizes is unknown.

Specified time point: neoterminal ileum biopsy at postoperative endoscopy, about 6 months after surgery. Sequencing used immunoSEQ multiplex PCR; TCRdb keeps in-frame clones, though not all of them. The table records about 62,000 clones, roughly 91% of them present only once. The sequence came from an adult with Crohn's disease. This sequence joins TRBV30 and TRBJ1-1, with D hard to call. Sequenced material: ileal tissue. CDR3 in DNA: TGTGCCTGGAGAGACAACCGGGAGAACACTGAAGCTTTCTTT. It yields the protein CAWRDNRENTEAFF.